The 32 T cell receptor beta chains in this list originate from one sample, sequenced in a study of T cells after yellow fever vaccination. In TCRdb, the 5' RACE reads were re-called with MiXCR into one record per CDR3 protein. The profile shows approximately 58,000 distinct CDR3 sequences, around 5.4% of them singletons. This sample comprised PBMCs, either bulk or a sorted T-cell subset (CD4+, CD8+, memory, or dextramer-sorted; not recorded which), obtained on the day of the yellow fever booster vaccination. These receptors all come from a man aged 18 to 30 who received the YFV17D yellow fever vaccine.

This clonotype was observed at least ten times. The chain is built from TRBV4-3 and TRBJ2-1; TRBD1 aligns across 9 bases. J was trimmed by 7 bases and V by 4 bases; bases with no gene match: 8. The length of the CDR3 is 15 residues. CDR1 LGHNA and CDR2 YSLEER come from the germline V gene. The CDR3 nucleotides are TGCGCCAGCAGCCGGGACAGGGATGCTTGGAATGAGCAGTTCTTC. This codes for CASSRDRDAWNEQFF.

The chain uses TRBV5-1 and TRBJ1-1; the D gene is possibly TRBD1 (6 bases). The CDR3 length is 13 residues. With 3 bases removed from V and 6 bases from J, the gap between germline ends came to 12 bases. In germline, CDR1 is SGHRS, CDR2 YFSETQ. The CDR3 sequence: CASSSTGNPEAFF. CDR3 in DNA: TGCGCCAGCAGCTCTACAGGGAATCCTGAAGCTTTCTTT.

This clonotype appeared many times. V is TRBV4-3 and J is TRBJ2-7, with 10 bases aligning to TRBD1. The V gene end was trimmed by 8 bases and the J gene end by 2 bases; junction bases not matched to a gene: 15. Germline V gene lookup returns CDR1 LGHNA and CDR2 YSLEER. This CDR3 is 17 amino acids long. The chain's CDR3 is CASLRQRRDRGAYEQYV. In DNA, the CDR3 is TGCGCCAGCTTGCGTCAGCGCCGGGACAGGGGAGCCTACGAGCAGTACGTC.

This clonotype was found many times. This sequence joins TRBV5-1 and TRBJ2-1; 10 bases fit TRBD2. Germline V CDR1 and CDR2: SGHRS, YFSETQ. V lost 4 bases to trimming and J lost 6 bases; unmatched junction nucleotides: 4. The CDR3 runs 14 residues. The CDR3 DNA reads TGCGCCAGCAGCCCAACTAGCGGGGCCAATGAGCAGTTCTTC. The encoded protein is CASSPTSGANEQFF.

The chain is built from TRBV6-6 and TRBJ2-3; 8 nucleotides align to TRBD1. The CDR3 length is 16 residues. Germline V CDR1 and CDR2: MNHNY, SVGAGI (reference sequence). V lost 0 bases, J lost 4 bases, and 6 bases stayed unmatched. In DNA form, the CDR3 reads TGTGCCAGCAGTTACTCGAACAGGGGGATGGCAGATACGCAGTATTTT. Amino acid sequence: CASSYSNRGMADTQYF.

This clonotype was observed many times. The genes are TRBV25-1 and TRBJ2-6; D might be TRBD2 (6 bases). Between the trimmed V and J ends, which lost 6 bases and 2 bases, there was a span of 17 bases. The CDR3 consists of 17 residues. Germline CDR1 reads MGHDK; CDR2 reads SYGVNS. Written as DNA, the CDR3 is TGTGCCAGCAGCGCCCCGGGGGTTTCAACTGGGGCCAACGTCCTGACTTTC. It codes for CASSAPGVSTGANVLTF.

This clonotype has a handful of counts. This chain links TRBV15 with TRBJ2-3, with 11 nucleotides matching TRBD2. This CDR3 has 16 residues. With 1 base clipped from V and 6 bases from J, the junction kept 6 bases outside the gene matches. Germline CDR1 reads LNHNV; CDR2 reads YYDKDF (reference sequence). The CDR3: CATSRAVSGGEDTQYF. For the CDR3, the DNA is TGTGCCACCAGCAGAGCGGTTAGCGGGGGGGAGGATACGCAGTATTTT.

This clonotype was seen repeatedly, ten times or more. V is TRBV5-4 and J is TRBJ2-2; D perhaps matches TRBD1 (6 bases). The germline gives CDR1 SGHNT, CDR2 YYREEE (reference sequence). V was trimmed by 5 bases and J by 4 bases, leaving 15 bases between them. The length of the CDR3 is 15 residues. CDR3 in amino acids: CASSPRGIGTGELFF. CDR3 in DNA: TGTGCCAGCAGTCCGAGGGGGATCGGCACCGGGGAGCTGTTTTTT.

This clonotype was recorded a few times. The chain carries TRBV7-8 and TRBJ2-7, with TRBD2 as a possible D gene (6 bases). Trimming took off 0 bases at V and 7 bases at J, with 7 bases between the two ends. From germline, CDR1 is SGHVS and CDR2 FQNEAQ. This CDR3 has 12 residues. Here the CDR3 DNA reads TGTGCCAGCAGCTTAGCCCTAGCGGAGCAGTACGTC. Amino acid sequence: CASSLALAEQYV.

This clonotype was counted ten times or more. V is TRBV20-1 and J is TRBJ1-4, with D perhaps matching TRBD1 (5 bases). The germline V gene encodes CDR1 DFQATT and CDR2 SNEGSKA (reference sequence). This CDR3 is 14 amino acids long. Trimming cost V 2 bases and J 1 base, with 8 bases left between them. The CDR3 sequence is CSARRQGTNEKLFF. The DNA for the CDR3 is TGCAGTGCTAGACGTCAGGGAACTAATGAAAAACTGTTTTTT.

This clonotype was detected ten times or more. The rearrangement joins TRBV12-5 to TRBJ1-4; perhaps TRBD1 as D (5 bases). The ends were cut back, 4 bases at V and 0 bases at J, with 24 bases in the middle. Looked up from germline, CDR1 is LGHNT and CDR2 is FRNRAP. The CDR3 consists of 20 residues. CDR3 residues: CASGSLDGPGAVATNEKLFF. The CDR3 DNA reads TGTGCTAGTGGTTCCCTTGACGGCCCCGGGGCCGTTGCAACTAATGAAAAACTGTTTTTT.

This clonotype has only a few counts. The CDR3 DNA follows: TGTGCCAGCAGCTTAGCGCTCTCGTCGGATGAAGCTTTCTTT. It translates to CASSLALSSDEAFF. This sequence joins TRBV7-9 and TRBJ1-1; D remains unclear. CDR3 length equals 14 residues. V lost 0 bases and J lost 7, with 12 bases in between. Looked up from germline, CDR1 is SEHNR and CDR2 is FQNEAQ (reference sequence).

The CDR3 sequence is CASSLGRRSEKLFF. The CDR3 nucleotides are TGTGCCAGCAGCTTAGGCCGACGTAGTGAAAAACTGTTTTTT. The V gene is TRBV11-2, the J gene TRBJ1-4; D unclear. The ends were cut back, 1 base at V and 7 bases at J, with 10 bases in the middle. Per the germline V gene, CDR1 is SGHAT and CDR2 is FQNNGV. The CDR3 runs 14 residues.

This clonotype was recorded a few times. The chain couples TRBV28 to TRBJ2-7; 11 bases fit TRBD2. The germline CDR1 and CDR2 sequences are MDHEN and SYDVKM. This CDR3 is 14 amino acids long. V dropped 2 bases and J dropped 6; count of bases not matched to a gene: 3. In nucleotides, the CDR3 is TGTGCCAGCAGTTTAGCCGGGACTAGCGGCGAGCAGTACGTC. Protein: CASSLAGTSGEQYV.

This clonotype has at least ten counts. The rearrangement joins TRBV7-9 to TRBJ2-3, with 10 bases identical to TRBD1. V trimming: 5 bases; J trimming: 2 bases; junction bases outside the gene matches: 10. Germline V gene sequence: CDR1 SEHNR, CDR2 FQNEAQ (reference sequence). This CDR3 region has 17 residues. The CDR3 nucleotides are TGTGCCAGCAGCCCTGACAGGGGGCAGTCCTACACAGATACGCAGTATTTT. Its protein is CASSPDRGQSYTDTQYF. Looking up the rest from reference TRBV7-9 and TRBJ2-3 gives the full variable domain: DTGVSQNPRHKITKRGQNVTFRCDPISEHNRLYWYRQTLGQGPEFLTYFQNEAQLEKSRLLSDRFSAERPKGSFSTLEIQRTEQGDSAMYLCASSPDRGQSYTDTQYFGPGTRLTVL.

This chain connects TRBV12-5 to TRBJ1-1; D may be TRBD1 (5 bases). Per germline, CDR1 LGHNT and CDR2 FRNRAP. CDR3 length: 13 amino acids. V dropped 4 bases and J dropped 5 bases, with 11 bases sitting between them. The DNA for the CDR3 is TGTGCTAGTGGTTCTGTTCGGGGGACTGAAGCTTTCTTT. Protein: CASGSVRGTEAFF.

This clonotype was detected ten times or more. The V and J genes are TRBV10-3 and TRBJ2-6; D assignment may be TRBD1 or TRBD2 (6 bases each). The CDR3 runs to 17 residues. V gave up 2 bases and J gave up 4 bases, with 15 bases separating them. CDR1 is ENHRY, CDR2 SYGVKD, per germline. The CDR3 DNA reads TGTGCCATCAGTGAGACACAGGGCGGGGCAGGGGCCAACGTCCTGACTTTC. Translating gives CAISETQGGAGANVLTF.

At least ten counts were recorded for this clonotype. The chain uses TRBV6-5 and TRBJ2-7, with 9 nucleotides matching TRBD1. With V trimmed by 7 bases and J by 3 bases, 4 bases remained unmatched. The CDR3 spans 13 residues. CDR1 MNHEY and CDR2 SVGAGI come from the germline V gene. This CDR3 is CASKGTGYYEQYF. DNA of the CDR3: TGTGCCAGCAAAGGGACAGGGTACTACGAGCAGTACTTC.

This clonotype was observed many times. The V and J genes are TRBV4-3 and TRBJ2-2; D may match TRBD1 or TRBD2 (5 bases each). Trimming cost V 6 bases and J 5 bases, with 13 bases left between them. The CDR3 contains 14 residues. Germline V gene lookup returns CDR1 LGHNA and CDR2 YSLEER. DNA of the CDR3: TGCGCCAGCAGACCGGGACGGGGAACCGGGGAGCTGTTTTTT. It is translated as CASRPGRGTGELFF.

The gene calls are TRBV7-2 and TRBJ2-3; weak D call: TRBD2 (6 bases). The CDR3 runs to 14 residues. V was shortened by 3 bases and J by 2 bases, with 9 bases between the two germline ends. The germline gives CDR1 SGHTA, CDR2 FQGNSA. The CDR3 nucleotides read TGTGCCAGCAGCTTTTCTAGCGCCACAGATACGCAGTATTTT. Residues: CASSFSSATDTQYF. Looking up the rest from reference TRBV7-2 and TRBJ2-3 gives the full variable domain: GAGVSQSPSNKVTEKGKDVELRCDPISGHTALYWYRQSLGQGLEFLIYFQGNSAPDKSGLPSDRFSAERTGGSVSTLTIQRTQQEDSAVYLCASSFSSATDTQYFGPGTRLTVL.

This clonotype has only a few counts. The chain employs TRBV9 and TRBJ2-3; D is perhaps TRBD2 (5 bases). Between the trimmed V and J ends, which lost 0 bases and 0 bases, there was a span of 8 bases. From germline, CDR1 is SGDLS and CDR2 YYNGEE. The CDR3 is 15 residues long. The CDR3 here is CASSVGGASTDTQYF. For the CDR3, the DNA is TGTGCCAGCAGCGTAGGGGGAGCTAGCACAGATACGCAGTATTTT.

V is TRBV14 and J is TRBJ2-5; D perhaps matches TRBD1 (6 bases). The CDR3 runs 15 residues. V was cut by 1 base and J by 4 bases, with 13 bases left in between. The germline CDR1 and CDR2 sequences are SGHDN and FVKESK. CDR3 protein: CASSQGFRGRETQYF. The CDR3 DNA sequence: TGTGCCAGCAGCCAAGGGTTCAGGGGCCGAGAGACCCAGTACTTC.

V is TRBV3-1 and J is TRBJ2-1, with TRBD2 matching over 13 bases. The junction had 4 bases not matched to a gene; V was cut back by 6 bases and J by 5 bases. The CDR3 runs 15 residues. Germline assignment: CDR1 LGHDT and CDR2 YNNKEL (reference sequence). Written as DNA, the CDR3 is TGTGCCAGCAGACACGGACTAGCGGGGGACAATGAGCAGTTCTTC. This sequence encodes CASRHGLAGDNEQFF.

Written as DNA, the CDR3 is TGTGCCAGCAGCTCGAATGAGCAGTTCTTC. It is translated as CASSSNEQFF. The V call is TRBV13, the J call TRBJ2-1, with D unclear. CDR1 is PRHDT, CDR2 FYEKMQ, per germline (reference sequence). The CDR3 sequence is 10 residues long. V was shortened by 4 bases and J by 7 bases, with 2 bases between the two germline ends.

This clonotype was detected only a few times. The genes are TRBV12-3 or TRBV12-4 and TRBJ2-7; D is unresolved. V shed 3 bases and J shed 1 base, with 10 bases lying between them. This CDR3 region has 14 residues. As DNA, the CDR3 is TGTGCCAGCAGTTTGCGGCTAACGTCCTACGAGCAGTACGTC. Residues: CASSLRLTSYEQYV.

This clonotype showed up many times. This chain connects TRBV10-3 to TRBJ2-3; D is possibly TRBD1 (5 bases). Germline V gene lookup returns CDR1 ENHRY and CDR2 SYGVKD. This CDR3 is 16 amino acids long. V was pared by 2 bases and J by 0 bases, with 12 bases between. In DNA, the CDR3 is TGTGCCATCAGTGAGAACGGCAGGGCCAGCACAGATACGCAGTATTTT. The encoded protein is CAISENGRASTDTQYF.

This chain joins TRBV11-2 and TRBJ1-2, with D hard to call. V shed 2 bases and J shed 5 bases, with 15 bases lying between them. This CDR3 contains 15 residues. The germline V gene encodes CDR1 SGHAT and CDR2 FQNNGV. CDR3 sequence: CASSLSPLGGYGYTF. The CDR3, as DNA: TGTGCCAGCAGCTTAAGCCCGCTGGGTGGTTATGGCTACACCTTC.

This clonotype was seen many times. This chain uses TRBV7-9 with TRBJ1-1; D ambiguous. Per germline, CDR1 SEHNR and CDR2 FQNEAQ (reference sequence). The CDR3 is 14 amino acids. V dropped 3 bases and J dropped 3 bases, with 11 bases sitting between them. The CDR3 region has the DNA TGTGCCAGCAGCTTGGCGGGTTCGGACACTGAAGCTTTCTTT. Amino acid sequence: CASSLAGSDTEAFF.

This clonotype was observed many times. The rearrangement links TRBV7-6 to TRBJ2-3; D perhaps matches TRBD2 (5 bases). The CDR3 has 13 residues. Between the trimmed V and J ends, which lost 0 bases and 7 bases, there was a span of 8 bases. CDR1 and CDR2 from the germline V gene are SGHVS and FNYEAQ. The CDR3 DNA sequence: TGTGCCAGCAGCTTAGCGCGGGCAAATACGCAGTATTTT. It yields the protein CASSLARANTQYF. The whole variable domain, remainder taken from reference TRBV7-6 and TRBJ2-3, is GAGVSQSPRYKVTKRGQDVALRCDPISGHVSLYWYRQALGQGPEFLTYFNYEAQQDKSGLPNDRFSAERPEGSISTLTIQRTEQRDSAMYRCASSLARANTQYFGPGTRLTVL.

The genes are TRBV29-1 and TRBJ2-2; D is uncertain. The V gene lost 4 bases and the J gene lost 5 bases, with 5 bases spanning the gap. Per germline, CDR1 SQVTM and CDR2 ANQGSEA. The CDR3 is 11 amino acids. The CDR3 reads CSVVFTGELFF. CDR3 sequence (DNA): TGCAGCGTTGTTTTTACCGGGGAGCTGTTTTTT.

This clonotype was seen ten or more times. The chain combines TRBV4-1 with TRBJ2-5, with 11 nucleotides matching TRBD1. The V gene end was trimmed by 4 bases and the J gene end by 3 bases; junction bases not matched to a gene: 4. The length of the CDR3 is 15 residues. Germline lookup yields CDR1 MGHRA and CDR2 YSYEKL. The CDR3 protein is CASSLGTGGKETQYF. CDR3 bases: TGCGCCAGCAGCCTGGGGACAGGGGGAAAAGAGACCCAGTACTTC.

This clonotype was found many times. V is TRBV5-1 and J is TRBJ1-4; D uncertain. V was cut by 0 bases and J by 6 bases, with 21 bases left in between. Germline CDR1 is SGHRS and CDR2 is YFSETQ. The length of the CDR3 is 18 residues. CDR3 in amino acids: CASSLGGILIGQYEKLFF. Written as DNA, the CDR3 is TGCGCCAGCAGCTTGGGCGGTATACTTATCGGGCAATATGAAAAACTGTTTTTT.